This T cell receptor (beta chain) was identified during a study of cytomegalovirus exposure and HLA in healthy donors listed by TCRdb under 2017. The study in broad terms: An earlier analysis of a few hundred of the donors reported approximately 300 Gb of sequence data and about 120 million unique TCR beta sequences obtained from around 190 million T cells. The study was designed to test whether signatures of past pathogen exposure could be identified by cataloging public T cell receptors. A later analysis re-analyzed previously published TCR beta repertoires from several hundred donors and added high-resolution HLA genotyping to study TCR occurrence patterns. Among around 400 genotyped donors of the cohort, an average of roughly 230,000 unique TCR beta nucleotide sequences was sequenced per donor, of which 15% to 20% were non-productive. To decide whether each TCR beta V gene segment behaved as functional or pseudogenic, an earlier analysis of some 600 of the donors relied on high-throughput TCR beta sequencing. Typing coverage varied by locus: roughly 629-640 donors for A, B, C, DRB1 and DQB1; more than 500 for DQA1; over 600 for DPA1; approximately 490 for DPB1. Approximately 310 gigabases of sequencing data and 78 million or so unique TCR sequences were included in an early release covering 550 to 800 HLA-typed donors. The genetic ancestry cluster associated with self-reported Caucasian donors included around four fifths of the approximately 400 genotyped donors. Rather than drawing on any new phenotypic data, the later analysis identified candidate immune exposures from TCR beta sequences and the way those sequences occurred across donors. A handful of DR-DQ haplotypes were handled as single units for association and clustering because linkage in the cohort was strong. Donor age, sex, ethnicity and CMV serostatus were compiled together with the repertoire data. Every repertoire in the discovery cohort had been generated on one and the same sequencing platform. Genome-wide SNP genotypes for about 60% of the 666 donors were used in a later genetic analysis, which treated that subset as a discovery cohort. The T cell repertoires of under 700 subjects were profiled by immunosequencing and related to cytomegalovirus serostatus. To predict cytomegalovirus infection status, the study brought together high-throughput TCR immunosequencing, statistical association of individual TCRs with disease status, and machine learning. Class I and class II HLA loci were covered by the typing at four-digit resolution. In addition to the first cohort of 666 subjects, a separate validation cohort of approximately 130 different subjects was used. Broad study findings and their caveats: Because HLA typing was missing for some donors at each locus, association tests included only the typed subset. In a later analysis, the rate of TCR association differed among HLA loci, with DRB1 alleles having the most associated TCRs and HLA-C alleles having the fewest. The classifier was reported to diagnose cytomegalovirus status with high specificity and sensitivity in both the original and validation cohorts. A later analysis found that HLA-associated TCR beta chains were more clonally expanded and had lower generation probabilities than equally common non-associated chains. Several of the top co-occurrence clusters appeared to be linked to parvovirus B19, influenza, CMV and Epstein-Barr virus, according to a later analysis. Correlated functional status among segregating V segments might be attributable to linkage disequilibrium, but an unknown experimental factor could not be ruled out. Assigning TCR associations to individual alleles was difficult when HLA alleles, especially DR and DQ, strongly co-occurred. This cohort had only TCR beta chains sequenced, and the lack of alpha or paired-chain data limited which features could be detected. A further reported finding was that TCR beta sequences accurately predicted the HLA-A and HLA-B alleles for most subjects in the first cohort. According to a later genetic analysis, donors in an Asian-associated ancestry cluster had fewer N-insertions in productive TCRs than the approximately 710-donor mean. Most TCR sequences were observed very rarely across donors, whereas some public TCRs were present in many individuals. Presence/absence analyses assumed roughly uniform sequencing depth across donors, an assumption that may not hold. A cluster of highly shared sequence variants was judged likely to be a technical artifact of the sequencing pipeline. Some IMGT-functional V segments, including TRBV6-2 and TRBV6-3, could not be distinguished by the 87-base-pair reads and were therefore excluded. For the cohort, immune exposure information was limited to CMV serostatus. The earlier analysis of some 560 of the donors excluded around 17 rarely observed V segments, including chromosome 9 orphons, because counts were too low. The authors suggested that the approach could potentially be generalized to other disease states and immunological phenotypes. The study gave a list of more than 150 TCR beta chains associated with cytomegalovirus. Specific HLA alleles were associated with 15,000 to 20,000 TCR beta sequences at a false discovery rate of 0.05 in a later analysis. According to a later analysis, most CMV-associated TCR beta chains appeared to be HLA-restricted, and the HLA associations seemed to be driven largely by CMV exposure. In vitro tests confirmed that a few of the cytomegalovirus-associated TCR beta chains recognize cytomegalovirus antigens. An earlier analysis of around 540 of the donors showed that most TCR beta V segments appeared in productive rearrangements either about 90% or about 30% of the time, which broadly matched IMGT annotations. V-gene and J-gene trimming of TCR beta chains was associated with a missense DCLRE1C variant in a later genetic analysis, and the association was replicated in an independent cohort.

Libraries were prepared through the immunoSEQ multiplex PCR assay. For the multiplex PCR, a mixture combining 60 forward primers for TCR Vbeta segments and 13 reverse primers for TCR Jbeta segments was used. Amplification of the CDR3 region of rearranged TCR beta genes was performed with a multiplex PCR assay on genomic DNA. The Illumina HiSeq System was used to sequence the amplified TCR beta libraries as 87-base-pair reads. For the original study's pipeline: A later analysis tallied some 79 million unique TCR beta chains across the 666 repertoires, and some 10 million of those chains were shared by two or more donors. To remove PCR and sequencing errors, raw reads were error-corrected and collapsed into unique sequences using a nearest-neighbor algorithm that merged closely related sequences. To assign V, D and J gene segments, CDR3 sequences were aligned to IMGT reference sequences. For a sequence to be retained, a match of at least six nucleotides was required to both a V gene segment and a J gene segment. Rearrangements were classified as productive when the CDR3 lacked stop codons and remained in frame with V and J, and all other rearrangements were classified as non-productive. Following IMGT convention, CDR3 was defined as the stretch from the second conserved V-encoded cysteine to the conserved J-encoded phenylalanine. The earlier analysis of about 500 of the donors excluded sequences that lacked an unambiguous match to a single V gene segment. In an earlier analysis of 587 of the donors, a V segment was called functional when productive rearrangements were above 56.7%, and segregating when the standard deviation between donors exceeded 5%. To diagnose cytomegalovirus status from the catalog of TCR beta chain sequences, a statistical classification framework was built. V and J gene assignment, in a later analysis, came from comparing TCR nucleotide sequences with IMGT/GENE-DB human TR gene sequences. In a later analysis, CDR3 sequences and most-parsimonious VDJ recombination scenarios were assigned using the TCRdist pipeline. In a later analysis, each TCR beta chain was defined by its CDR3 amino acid sequence together with its V-gene family, and reads without a unique V-gene family were excluded. A later analysis removed over 500 highly shared, low-generation-probability nucleotide sequences to deal with suspected cross-contamination and a sequencing artifact. For each public chain, a later analysis derived a clonal expansion index from normalized ranks of inferred template counts within each repertoire. In a later analysis, generation probabilities were computed with a VDJ recombination model fitted to out-of-frame rearrangements, and the resulting probabilities were checked against IGoR. In a later analysis, TCR-TCR, TCR-HLA and TCR-CMV co-occurrence was scored with hypergeometric tests, and a repertoire-size bias correction was applied to TCR pairs. In a later analysis, false discovery rates were estimated by permuting HLA or CMV assignments 20 times. In a later analysis, co-occurring TCRs were grouped with DBSCAN, and TCRdist sequence similarity was added when clustering was performed within HLA-allele-positive subsets. For co-occurrence clustering, repertoires with fewer than 30,000 or more than 120,000 public chains were excluded, along with 4 to 6 repertoires with anomalous nucleotide sharing. TCRdb mirrors the immuneACCESS table, restricted to in-frame sequences. Some clones are absent from its copies; in checked studies, under half trace to an unresolved V gene, and the reason for the others is unknown. V, J and clone size are taken as reported in that table, and D and trimming were inferred from the DNA itself. For this sample the table gives approximately 190,000 clones, of which around 83% were detected only once. Of the sample, about 0.78% is held by the ten largest clones.

Comments on this clone: Its recognized antigen is unknown. Per-base quality was not reported, and no clone a single base away is much larger than it.

The cohort consisted of some 670 healthy bone marrow donors. All cohort members were sampled while nominally healthy, although unrecorded immune exposures were likely present. The donor tested CMV seronegative and was one of the 352 seronegative cohort members. A peripheral blood sample was provided by each donor, and peripheral blood mononuclear cells were used for TCR beta sequencing. The Qiagen DNeasy Blood Extraction Kit was used to extract genomic DNA from the blood cell samples. The CDR3 covers 13 residues, taking in both the cysteine and the phenylalanine. Left in the record is the CDR3 DNA by itself, 39 bases read in frame from the first base. The germline V end is reduced by 4 bases and the J end by 3 bases; junction bases left unmatched: 5. The germline V gene (reference sequence) sets CDR1 to GTSNPN and CDR2 to SVGIG.

This sequence was found in a woman aged 18-35 years in good health and CMV-seronegative. Sequencing used PBMCs. The chain is made from TRBV30 and TRBJ1-1; TRBD1 fits 7 bases in the junction. The CDR3 protein sequence reads: CAWNNRGYTEAFF. The DNA reads TGTGCCTGGAACAACAGGGGATACACTGAAGCTTTCTTT.